The 18 T cell receptor beta chains below come from one sample, sequenced in a study of blood T cell repertoires in COVID-19. Here immunoSEQ multiplex PCR was the method, and the copy in TCRdb shows in-frame clones only, minus some. The sample holds 55,000 to 75,000 clones, 70% to 85% seen once. Sequenced sample: peripheral blood. Every receptor here comes from an elderly man with active COVID-19.

This clone was seen a single time. Written as DNA, the CDR3 is TGTGCCAGCAGTTACGGACTAGCTTGGAGCTACGAGCAGTACTTC. This codes for CASSYGLAWSYEQYF. The rearrangement links TRBV6-6 to TRBJ2-7; 8 positions agree with TRBD2. The V segment lost 2 bases and the J segment 3 bases; nucleotides outside the gene matches: 6. The CDR3 loop spans 15 amino acids. In germline, CDR1 is MNHNY, CDR2 SVGAGI (reference sequence).

The genes are TRBV10-2 and TRBJ2-2; 12 nucleotides line up with TRBD2. The junction had 0 bases not matched to a gene; V was cut back by 4 bases and J by 6 bases. CDR1 and CDR2 from the germline V gene are WSHSY and SAAADI. This CDR3 is built from 14 residues. CDR3 nucleotide sequence: TGCGCCAGCAGTGCTAGCGGGGGGGCCGGGGAGCTGTTTTTT. Residues: CASSASGGAGELFF.

This clone was seen just once. J is TRBJ2-3 and V is TRBV19; TRBD2 matches 10 bases. Germline V gives CDR1 LNHDA, CDR2 SQIVND (reference sequence). The CDR3 length is 15 residues. Trimming at V came to 4 bases and at J to 3 bases, leaving 4 bases not matched to a gene. The CDR3: CASSTGLAVTDTQYF. Written as DNA, the CDR3 is TGTGCCAGTAGTACCGGACTAGCGGTGACAGATACGCAGTATTTT. Full variable domain (rest looked up from reference TRBV19 and TRBJ2-3): DGGITQSPKYLFRKEGQNVTLSCEQNLNHDAMYWYRQDPGQGLRLIYYSQIVNDFQKGDIAEGYSVSREKKESFPLTVTSAQKNPTAFYLCASSTGLAVTDTQYFGPGTRLTVL.

The chain couples TRBV11-3 to TRBJ2-1; D call uncertain. V gave up 1 base and J gave up 2 bases, with 9 bases separating them. Germline loops: CDR1 SGHNT, CDR2 YENEEA. CDR3 size: 15 residues. The CDR3 loop is CASSLGAVPYNEQFF. CDR3 in DNA: TGTGCCAGCAGCTTAGGGGCAGTTCCCTACAATGAGCAGTTCTTC.

The chain carries TRBV6-5 and TRBJ1-4; TRBD1 matches at 9 bases. The CDR3 is 15 residues long. The junction had 10 bases not matched to a gene; V was cut back by 6 bases and J by 8 bases. Germline CDR1 MNHEY, CDR2 SVGAGI. This CDR3 is CASSTLQGAGEKLFF. CDR3 nucleotide sequence: TGTGCCAGCAGCACTTTACAGGGGGCAGGAGAAAAACTGTTTTTT.

This clone is a singleton in its sample. One end of the junction does not line up with germline, which may come from a read error. The chain joins TRBV5-6 to TRBJ2-7, with D possibly matching TRBD1 (6 bases). The V gene's germline CDR1 is SGHDT and CDR2 YYEEEE. CDR3 length: 17 amino acids. In nucleotides, the CDR3 is TGTGCCAGCAGCCGCCAGAAGGACAGTCTTCTGTCCTCCGAGCAGTACTTC. It yields the protein CASSRQKDSLLSSEQYF.

This clone was detected only a few times. The J gene is TRBJ1-2, the V gene TRBV5-1; 8 bases map to TRBD1. The CDR3 consists of 13 residues. Germline CDR1 and CDR2: SGHRS and YFSETQ. V dropped 4 bases and J dropped 8; count of bases not matched to a gene: 7. The CDR3 sequence is CASSTDRVRGYTF. The CDR3 DNA follows: TGCGCCAGCAGCACGGACAGGGTTAGGGGCTACACCTTC.

V is TRBV15 and J is TRBJ1-1; D is ambiguous. This CDR3 is built from 15 residues. Trimming took off 1 base at V and 6 bases at J, with 15 bases between the two ends. CDR1 and CDR2 (germline): LNHNV, YYDKDF (reference sequence). The CDR3 spells CATSRGVKIAAEAFF. The CDR3 coding sequence is TGTGCCACCAGCAGAGGGGTGAAGATTGCGGCTGAAGCTTTCTTT.

The J gene is TRBJ2-5, the V gene TRBV30; 12 nucleotides match TRBD2. The length of the CDR3 is 15 residues. Looked up from germline, CDR1 is GTSNPN and CDR2 is SVGIG (reference sequence). The V and J ends lost 3 bases and 2 bases, in that order; junction bases with no gene match: 4. The CDR3 region is CAWRAGLAGQETQYF. CDR3 coding DNA: TGTGCCTGGAGAGCCGGACTAGCGGGGCAAGAGACCCAGTACTTC.

The J gene is TRBJ2-3, the V gene TRBV18; D may be TRBD2 (5 bases). CDR3 length: 13 residues. CDR1 KGHSH and CDR2 LQKENI come from the germline V gene. V shed 3 bases and J shed 10 bases, with 14 bases lying between them. The CDR3 spells CASSPETRMAQYF. CDR3 DNA: TGTGCCAGCTCACCGGAAACTAGGATGGCGCAGTATTTT.

V and J are TRBV6-5 and TRBJ1-5, with D tentatively TRBD1 (5 bases). V was clipped by 7 bases and J by 0 bases, with 13 bases between them. Looked up from germline, CDR1 is MNHEY and CDR2 is SVGAGI. This CDR3 region has 15 residues. The CDR3 DNA sequence: TGTGCCAGCACTTTGACAGAAGATAGCAATCAGCCCCAGCATTTT. Protein: CASTLTEDSNQPQHF.

In this sample, this clone turned up once. The chain combines TRBV6-5 with TRBJ2-1; 9 bases agree with TRBD1. V lost 4 bases, J lost 4 bases, and 8 bases stayed unmatched. CDR3 length: 16 residues. CDR1 is MNHEY, CDR2 SVGAGI, per germline. As DNA, the CDR3 is TGTGCCAGCAGTTCACGGGACAGGGATTGGTACAATGAGCAGTTCTTC. Its protein product is CASSSRDRDWYNEQFF.

The rearrangement joins TRBV3-1 (or the pseudogene TRBV3-2) to TRBJ2-4, with a possible D match to TRBD2 (6 bases). Trimming took 1 base from V and 2 from J, leaving 9 bases between them. The germline CDR1 and CDR2 sequences are LGHDT and YNNKEL (reference sequence). This CDR3 comprises 15 residues. The CDR3 protein is CASSQGGVSKNIQYF. CDR3 DNA sequence: TGTGCCAGCAGCCAAGGGGGGGTGTCCAAAAACATTCAGTACTTC.

V usage is TRBV3-1 (or the pseudogene TRBV3-2) and J usage is TRBJ1-4; D is undetermined. The V end was cut by 1 base, the J end by 4 bases, with 10 bases between. This CDR3 spans 15 amino acids. Germline V lookup: CDR1 LGHDT, CDR2 YNNKEL (reference sequence). CDR3 protein: CASSQGNQVNEKLFF. CDR3 bases: TGTGCCAGCAGCCAAGGAAATCAGGTTAATGAAAAACTGTTTTTT.

The J gene is TRBJ2-1, the V gene TRBV7-2; 8 bases map to TRBD2. The germline V gene encodes CDR1 SGHTA and CDR2 FQGNSA. Trimming at V came to 6 bases and at J to 5 bases, leaving 9 bases not matched to a gene. The CDR3 loop spans 15 amino acids. CDR3 residues: CASRIGTSGNNEQFF. The CDR3 DNA follows: TGTGCCAGCAGAATTGGAACTAGCGGTAACAATGAGCAGTTCTTC.

The chain combines TRBV12-3 or TRBV12-4 with TRBJ1-1; maybe TRBD1 (6 bases). Trimming took 6 bases from V and 4 from J, leaving 12 bases between them. The CDR3 is made up of 13 amino acids. CDR3 nucleotides: TGTGCCAGCAGCCAACAGGGAAGCACTGAAGCTTTCTTT. The encoded protein is CASSQQGSTEAFF.

The chain recombines TRBV11-2 with TRBJ2-2, with 12 nucleotides matching TRBD2. V trimming: 4 bases; J trimming: 7 bases; junction bases outside the gene matches: 10. The CDR3 is made up of 17 amino acids. Germline CDR1 SGHAT, CDR2 FQNNGV. The CDR3 reads CASSSRLAGASNGELFF. In DNA, the CDR3 is TGTGCCAGCAGCTCAAGACTAGCGGGGGCATCCAACGGGGAGCTGTTTTTT.

J is TRBJ1-3 and V is TRBV9, with 7 bases lining up with TRBD1. CDR3 size: 17 residues. Per the germline V gene, CDR1 is SGDLS and CDR2 is YYNGEE. The V and J ends lost 3 bases and 0 bases, in that order; junction bases with no gene match: 9. The CDR3 is CASSAVPTGTSGNTIYF. CDR3 DNA: TGTGCCAGCAGCGCAGTTCCGACAGGGACCTCTGGAAACACCATATATTTT.